These T cell receptor beta chains were read from a single sample in a study of Ad26.COV2.S vaccination and SARS-CoV-2 variants. Libraries were prepared by immunoSEQ multiplex PCR; TCRdb keeps only in-frame clonotypes and omits some of them. The top ten clones hold over 1.3% of a sample with hundreds of thousands of clones, more than 80% of them seen once. The input for sequencing was peripheral blood, taken in a trial of Ad26.COV2.S vaccine versus placebo. These receptors all come from a person between 18 and 59 years old who received the Ad26.COV2.S COVID-19 vaccine or a placebo. CDR3s include the opening cysteine and the closing phenylalanine or tryptophan. D genes are given only for firm matches. Only some rows state a clone size, as once, few, many or a class for expanded clones.

J	V	size	D	CDR3	DNA
TRBJ1-6	TRBV30	NA	NA	CAWRVGQYNSPLHF	TGTGCCTGGAGGGTTGGGCAGTATAATTCACCCCTCCACTTT
TRBJ2-1	TRBV7-9	NA	TRBD2	CASSPTSGAYNEQFF	TGTGCCAGCAGCCCGACTAGCGGGGCCTACAATGAGCAGTTCTTC
TRBJ1-6	TRBV21-1	NA	NA	CASSKAPALLPHSPLHF	TGTGCCAGCAGCAAAGCGCCGGCTCTGCTTCCCCATTCACCCCTCCACTTT
TRBJ2-5	TRBV12-3/TRBV12-4	NA	NA	CASSFENQETQYF	TGTGCCAGCAGTTTTGAGAACCAAGAGACCCAGTACTTC
TRBJ1-2	TRBV15	NA	NA	CATSRDGGHGGYTF	TGTGCCACCAGCAGAGATGGGGGGCACGGTGGCTACACCTTC
TRBJ1-6	TRBV7-3	NA	NA	CASSFPAWGPNSPLHF	TGTGCCAGCAGCTTTCCTGCATGGGGGCCGAATTCACCCCTCCACTTT
TRBJ2-3	TRBV9	NA	TRBD2	CASSGLAGGFVDTQYF	TGTGCCAGCAGCGGACTAGCGGGGGGGTTTGTAGATACGCAGTATTTT
TRBJ1-2	TRBV28	NA	NA	CASSTPRGTNYGYTF	TGTGCCAGCAGTACTCCACGGGGCACCAACTATGGCTACACCTTC
TRBJ1-2	TRBV6-5	NA	NA	CASSYSLYRQGYTF	TGTGCCAGCAGTTACTCACTTTACAGGCAGGGCTACACCTTC
TRBJ1-4	TRBV11-2	NA	NA	CASSLTGLEEKLFF	TGTGCCAGCAGCTTAACAGGGTTGGAGGAAAAACTGTTTTTT
TRBJ2-7	TRBV27	NA	NA	CASSSTDSFSYEQYF	TGTGCCAGCAGTTCCACCGACAGTTTCTCCTACGAGCAGTACTTC
TRBJ1-4	TRBV2	NA	NA	CASSEGGTNGEKLFF	TGTGCCAGCAGTGAAGGGGGGACCAACGGGGAAAAACTGTTTTTT
TRBJ2-3	TRBV10-1	NA	TRBD2	CASSESLAGGTDTQYF	TGCGCCAGCAGTGAGTCACTAGCGGGGGGCACAGATACGCAGTATTTT
TRBJ1-1	TRBV27	NA	TRBD1	CASSSTDRYEAFF	TGTGCCAGCAGTTCAACGGACAGGTATGAAGCTTTCTTT
TRBJ2-1	TRBV19	NA	NA	CASSLTVVNEQFF	TGTGCCAGTAGTTTGACAGTCGTTAATGAGCAGTTCTTC
TRBJ1-6	TRBV7-9	NA	TRBD1	CASRRTGDSPNSPLHF	TGTGCCAGCAGAAGGACAGGGGACAGCCCAAATTCACCCCTCCACTTT
TRBJ1-1	TRBV14	NA	NA	CASSLQGNTEAFF	TGTGCCAGCAGCCTCCAGGGAAACACTGAAGCTTTCTTT
TRBJ2-2	TRBV19	NA	NA	CASSIANTGELFF	TGTGCCAGTAGCATTGCGAACACCGGGGAGCTGTTTTTT
TRBJ1-3	TRBV18	NA	NA	CASSGAAGNTIYF	TGTGCCAGCTCAGGGGCAGCTGGAAACACCATATATTTT
TRBJ1-5	TRBV4-2	NA	NA	CASSQGGHQGQPQHF	TGTGCCAGCAGCCAAGGGGGGCATCAGGGTCAGCCCCAGCATTTT
TRBJ2-7	TRBV5-4	NA	TRBD1	CASSLDRGLYEQYF	TGTGCCAGCAGCCTCGACAGGGGGCTCTACGAGCAGTACTTC
TRBJ2-5	TRBV11-2	once	TRBD2	CASSPGPAGVSETQYF	TGTGCCAGCAGCCCAGGGCCAGCGGGGGTCTCGGAGACCCAGTACTTC
TRBJ2-7	TRBV6-1	NA	TRBD2	CASSEAALAGGMSYEQYF	TGTGCCAGCAGTGAAGCCGCCCTAGCGGGGGGGATGTCCTACGAGCAGTACTTC
TRBJ2-1	TRBV18	NA	NA	CASSPGGASHSYNEQFF	TGTGCCAGCTCACCAGGGGGGGCCTCTCACTCCTACAATGAGCAGTTCTTC
TRBJ1-3	TRBV4-3	NA	NA	CASSQEGAAGSTIYF	TGCGCCAGCAGCCAAGAAGGGGCAGCGGGTAGCACCATATATTTT
TRBJ2-7	TRBV19	NA	NA	CASSKPRGAHSYEQYF	TGTGCCAGTAGCAAGCCCAGGGGGGCGCATTCCTACGAGCAGTACTTC
TRBJ2-5	TRBV19	NA	NA	CASKSRGGETQYF	TGTGCCAGTAAGTCCCGCGGCGGGGAGACCCAGTACTTC
TRBJ1-5	TRBV5-8	NA	NA	CASSLEYWTETYSNQPQHF	TGTGCCAGCAGCTTGGAATATTGGACAGAGACCTATAGCAATCAGCCCCAGCATTTT
TRBJ2-7	TRBV30	NA	TRBD1	CAWSSGTGRRSSYEQYF	TGTGCCTGGAGCTCCGGGACAGGGAGGAGAAGCTCCTACGAGCAGTACTTC
TRBJ1-2	TRBV4-1	NA	NA	CASSQGIDSHGGGYTF	TGCGCCAGCAGCCAAGGTATCGACAGTCACGGGGGTGGCTACACCTTC
TRBJ1-1	TRBV30	NA	NA	CAWSASLQGLNTEAFF	TGTGCCTGGAGTGCATCTTTGCAGGGGTTGAACACTGAAGCTTTCTTT
TRBJ2-5	TRBV10-2	NA	TRBD1	CATTGQVGETQYF	TGCGCCACCACTGGACAGGTCGGGGAGACCCAGTACTTC
TRBJ2-7	TRBV15	NA	NA	CATSREWGARSYEQYF	TGTGCCACCAGCAGAGAGTGGGGGGCTAGATCCTACGAGCAGTACTTC
TRBJ1-5	TRBV19	NA	NA	CASTTTDSSNQPQHF	TGTGCCAGTACTACGACAGATTCTAGCAATCAGCCCCAGCATTTT
TRBJ1-1	TRBV12-3/TRBV12-4	NA	NA	CASRAQVNTEAFF	TGTGCCAGCAGAGCCCAGGTGAACACTGAAGCTTTCTTT
TRBJ1-4	TRBV3-1/TRBV3-2	NA	NA	CASSQATGLPRLFF	TGTGCCAGCAGCCAAGCGACGGGACTCCCTAGACTGTTTTTT
TRBJ2-7	TRBV5-1	NA	NA	CASSLAAGTNYEQYF	TGCGCCAGCAGCTTGGCCGCTGGGACAAACTACGAGCAGTACTTC